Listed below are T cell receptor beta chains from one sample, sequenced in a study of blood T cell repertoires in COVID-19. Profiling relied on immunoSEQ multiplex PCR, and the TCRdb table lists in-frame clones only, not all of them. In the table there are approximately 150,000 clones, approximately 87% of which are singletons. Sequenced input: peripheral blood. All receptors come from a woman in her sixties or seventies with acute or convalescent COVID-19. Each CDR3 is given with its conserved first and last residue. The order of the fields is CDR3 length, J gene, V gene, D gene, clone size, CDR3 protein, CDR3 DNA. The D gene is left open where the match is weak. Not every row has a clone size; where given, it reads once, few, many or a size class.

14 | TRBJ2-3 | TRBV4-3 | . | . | CASSPQRSTDTQYF | TGCGCCAGCAGCCCCCAGCGGAGCACAGATACGCAGTATTTT
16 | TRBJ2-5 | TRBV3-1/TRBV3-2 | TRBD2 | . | CASSHWGLAGRETQHF | TGTGCCAGCAGCCATTGGGGACTAGCGGGGAGGGAGACCCAGCACTTC
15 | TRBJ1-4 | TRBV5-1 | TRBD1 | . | CASSSRTGADEKLFF | TGCGCCAGCAGCTCACGGACAGGGGCCGACGAAAAACTGTTTTTT
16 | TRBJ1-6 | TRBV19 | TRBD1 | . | CASSMTVGQGTSPLHF | TGTGCCAGTAGTATGACCGTGGGACAGGGGACTTCACCCCTCCACTTT
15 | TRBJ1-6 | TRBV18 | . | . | CASSQLTGNNSPLHF | TGTGCCAGCTCACAACTGACAGGCAATAATTCACCCCTCCACTTT
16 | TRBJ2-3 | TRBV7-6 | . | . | CASSLGFRGEADTQYF | TGTGCCAGCAGCTTAGGTTTCCGAGGGGAGGCAGATACGCAGTATTTT
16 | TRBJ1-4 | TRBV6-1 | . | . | CASSDPGGPHNEKLFF | TGTGCCAGCAGTGATCCCGGGGGACCACATAATGAAAAACTGTTTTTT
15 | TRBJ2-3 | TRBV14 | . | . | CASSETGTSTDTQYF | TGTGCCAGCAGTGAAACCGGGACTAGCACAGATACGCAGTATTTT
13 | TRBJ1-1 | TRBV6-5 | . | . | CASSSIQGTEAFF | TGTGCCAGCAGTTCAATTCAGGGCACTGAAGCTTTCTTT
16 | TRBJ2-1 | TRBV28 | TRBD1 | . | CASSLLDRDRGYEQFF | TGTGCCAGCAGTTTATTAGACCGGGACAGGGGGTACGAGCAGTTCTTC
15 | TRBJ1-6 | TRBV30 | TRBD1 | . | CAWSPGQGDNSPLHF | TGTGCCTGGAGTCCTGGACAGGGAGATAATTCACCCCTCCACTTT
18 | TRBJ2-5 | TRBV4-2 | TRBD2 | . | CASSQGLAGVGSGETQYF | TGTGCCAGCAGCCAAGGACTAGCGGGAGTTGGATCGGGAGAGACCCAGTACTTC
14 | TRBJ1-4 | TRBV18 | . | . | CASSPTGNDEKLFF | TGTGCCAGCTCACCAACAGGGAATGATGAAAAACTGTTTTTT
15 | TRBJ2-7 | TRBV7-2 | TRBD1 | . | CASSSPGQRTYEQYF | TGTGCCAGCAGCTCCCCGGGACAGAGGACCTACGAGCAGTACTTC
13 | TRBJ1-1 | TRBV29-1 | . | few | CSVKHTGNTEAFF | TGCAGCGTTAAACATACAGGGAACACTGAAGCTTTCTTT
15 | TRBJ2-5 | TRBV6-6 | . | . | CASSYGLAQKETQYF | TGTGCCAGCAGTTACGGTCTAGCACAGAAAGAGACCCAGTACTTC
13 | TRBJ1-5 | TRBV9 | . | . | CASSVVPNQPQHF | TGTGCCAGCAGCGTAGTCCCGAATCAGCCCCAGCATTTT
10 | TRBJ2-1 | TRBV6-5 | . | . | CASRTEAQFF | TGTGCCAGCAGGACAGAGGCCCAGTTCTTC
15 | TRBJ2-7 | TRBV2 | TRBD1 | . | CASSLTGRSSYEQYF | TGTGCCAGCAGCTTGACAGGGCGTTCTTCCTACGAGCAGTACTTC
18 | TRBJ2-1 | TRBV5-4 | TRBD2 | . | CASSLTPTSGSRLNEQFF | TGTGCCAGCAGCTTGACCCCGACTAGCGGGAGCCGCCTAAATGAGCAGTTCTTC
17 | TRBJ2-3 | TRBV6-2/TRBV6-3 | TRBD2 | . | CASSDYPGLGKGDTQYF | TGTGCCAGCAGTGATTACCCGGGACTAGGGAAGGGAGATACGCAGTATTTT
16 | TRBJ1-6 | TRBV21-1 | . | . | CASSKANNRGTQPLHF | TGTGCCAGCAGCAAAGCCAACAACAGGGGGACGCAGCCCCTCCACTTT
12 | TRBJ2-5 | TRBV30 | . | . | CAWKGGKETQYF | TGTGCCTGGAAGGGGGGGAAAGAGACCCAGTACTTC
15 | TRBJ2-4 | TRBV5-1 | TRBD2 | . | CASSFSTSGSNIQYF | TGCGCCAGCAGCTTCTCGACTAGCGGGAGTAACATTCAGTACTTC
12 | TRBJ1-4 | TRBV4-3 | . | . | CASSEDREKLFF | TGCGCCAGCAGCGAGGACAGAGAAAAACTGTTTTTT
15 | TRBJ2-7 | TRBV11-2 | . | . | CASSLDLGQAYEQYF | TGTGCCAGCAGCTTAGATTTGGGCCAGGCCTACGAGCAGTACTTC
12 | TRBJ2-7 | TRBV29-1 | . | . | CSVEVSDFKQYF | TGCAGCGTTGAAGTCTCGGACTTTAAGCAGTACTTC
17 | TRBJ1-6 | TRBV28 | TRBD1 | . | CASGSGQGIIMNSPLHF | TGTGCCAGCGGTTCGGGACAGGGGATTATAATGAATTCACCCCTCCACTTT
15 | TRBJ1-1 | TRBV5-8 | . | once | CASSRGRVRNTEAFF | TGTGCCAGCAGCCGAGGGAGGGTAAGGAACACTGAAGCTTTCTTT
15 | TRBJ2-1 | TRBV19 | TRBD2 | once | CASRPPGTRLNEQFF | TGTGCCAGTAGACCCCCCGGGACTAGGCTCAATGAGCAGTTCTTC
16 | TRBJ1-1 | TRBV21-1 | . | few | CASSNTRGALNTEAFF | TGTGCCAGCAGTAATACTCGGGGGGCTCTGAACACTGAAGCTTTCTTT
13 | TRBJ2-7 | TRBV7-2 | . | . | CASSPSPRYEQYF | TGTGCCAGCAGCCCCAGCCCCAGGTACGAGCAGTACTTC
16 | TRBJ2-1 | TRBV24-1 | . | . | CATSDIPSRSDNEQFF | TGTGCCACCAGTGATATTCCATCTCGGAGCGACAATGAGCAGTTCTTC
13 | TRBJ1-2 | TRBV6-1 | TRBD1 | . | CASSEDRGGGYTF | TGTGCCAGCAGTGAAGACAGGGGTGGTGGCTACACCTTC
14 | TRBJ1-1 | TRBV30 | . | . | CAWVVRARGTEAFF | TGTGCCTGGGTTGTACGGGCGCGGGGGACTGAAGCTTTCTTT
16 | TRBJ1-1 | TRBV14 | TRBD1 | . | CASSQDLGQVNTEAFF | TGTGCCAGCAGCCAAGACCTTGGACAGGTGAACACTGAAGCTTTCTTT